These T cell receptor beta chains were read from a single sample in a study of T cells in Graves' hyperthyroidism and ophthalmopathy. TCRdb passed the multiplex PCR reads through MiXCR, listing each CDR3 protein once. This table has more than 500,000 distinct CDR3 sequences, under 20% appearing once. Sequencing used blood. These receptors all come from a woman in her thirties with Graves' hyperthyroidism. CDR3s include the opening cysteine and the closing phenylalanine or tryptophan. The order of the fields is D gene, V gene, clone size, J gene, CDR3 protein, CDR3 DNA. D genes are given only for firm matches. Expanded clones get a size class; other rows say once, few or many, or leave the size out.

TRBD2,TRBV7-2,many,TRBJ2-1,CASRPLAGGGNEQFF,TGTGCCAGCAGACCACTAGCGGGAGGGGGGAATGAGCAGTTCTTC
NA,TRBV28,NA,TRBJ1-2,CASNQPSTGIYGYTF,TGTGCCAGCAACCAGCCCTCCACAGGAATCTATGGCTACACCTTC
TRBD1,TRBV7-2,NA,TRBJ2-2,CASSLRTGATGELFF,TGTGCCAGCAGCTTAAGGACAGGGGCCACCGGGGAGCTGTTTTTT
NA,TRBV29-1,many,TRBJ1-1,CSVEGRDSSPEAFF,TGCAGCGTTGAAGGCCGCGACTCGAGTCCTGAAGCTTTCTTT
TRBD1,TRBV7-2,many,TRBJ1-2,CASSFGLGGQHYGYTF,TGTGCCAGCAGCTTTGGCTTGGGGGGACAGCACTATGGCTACACCTTC
NA,TRBV12-3/TRBV12-4,many,TRBJ1-1,CASELLGGEGAFF,TGTGCCAGCGAACTACTGGGGGGTGAAGGGGCTTTCTTT
TRBD1,TRBV9,NA,TRBJ2-7,CASSPPDRGGHEQYF,TGTGCCAGCAGCCCCCCGGACAGGGGGGGCCATGAGCAGTACTTC
TRBD1,TRBV10-3,NA,TRBJ1-4,CAISESGGGAEKLFF,TGTGCCATCAGTGAGTCCGGAGGGGGCGCGGAAAAACTGTTTTTT
TRBD1,TRBV27,NA,TRBJ2-1,CASSFVDRDRGRNEQFF,TGTGCCAGCAGTTTCGTTGACCGGGACAGGGGGCGTAATGAGCAGTTCTTC
NA,TRBV5-6,NA,TRBJ1-2,CASSLTPQEVNYGYTF,TGTGCCAGCAGCTTAACCCCCCAGGAGGTAAACTATGGCTACACCTTC
NA,TRBV4-2,NA,TRBJ2-3,CASSQERYTDTQYF,TGTGCCAGCAGCCAAGAAAGGTACACAGATACGCAGTATTTT
TRBD1,TRBV28,NA,TRBJ2-7,CASSRPGQGYEQYF,TGTGCCAGCAGTCGGCCGGGACAGGGCTACGAGCAGTACTTC
NA,TRBV19,NA,TRBJ2-6,CASSTQGSGANVLTF,TGTGCCAGTAGTACCCAGGGTTCTGGGGCCAACGTCCTGACTTTC
TRBD1,TRBV3-1,few,TRBJ2-7,CASSPGTAFSYEQYF,TGTGCCAGCAGCCCCGGGACAGCTTTTTCCTACGAGCAGTACTTC
TRBD2,TRBV24-1,NA,TRBJ2-1,CATSDLTASGYNEQFF,TGTGCCACCAGTGATTTGACGGCTAGCGGCTACAATGAGCAGTTCTTC
TRBD2,TRBV10-2,NA,TRBJ2-7,CASSESWASGVYEQYF,TGCGCCAGCAGTGAGTCCTGGGCTAGCGGAGTCTACGAGCAGTACTTC
NA,TRBV12-3/TRBV12-4,NA,TRBJ2-2,CASGVGTGELFF,TGTGCCAGCGGGGTGGGCACCGGGGAGCTGTTTTTT
TRBD1,TRBV9,few,TRBJ2-7,CASSVGGGTGTYEQYF,TGTGCCAGCAGCGTAGGGGGCGGGACAGGGACCTACGAGCAGTACTTC
NA,TRBV6-5,few,TRBJ2-1,CASSYSLGSSHNEQFF,TGTGCCAGCAGTTACTCGCTCGGGAGCTCCCACAATGAGCAGTTCTTC
TRBD2,TRBV29-1,few,TRBJ2-7,CSVKLTSGGPSYEQYF,TGCAGCGTGAAGCTGACTAGCGGGGGACCCTCCTACGAGCAGTACTTC
NA,TRBV28,few,TRBJ1-5,CASSFPSSNQPQHF,TGTGCCAGCAGTTTTCCGAGCAGCAATCAGCCCCAGCATTTT
NA,TRBV6-2/TRBV6-3,many,TRBJ2-1,CASSYQAREQFF,TGTGCCAGCAGTTATCAGGCACGCGAGCAGTTCTTC
NA,TRBV5-1,few,TRBJ2-2,CASSLADNTGELFF,TGCGCCAGCAGCTTAGCGGACAACACCGGGGAGCTGTTTTTT
NA,TRBV5-1,NA,TRBJ2-1,CAGSLGQTDDEQFF,TGCGCCGGCAGCTTGGGACAAACCGATGATGAGCAGTTCTTC
TRBD2,TRBV7-2,many,TRBJ2-1,CASSLVVSSGEFF,TGTGCCAGCAGCTTAGTAGTCTCTAGCGGAGAGTTCTTC
TRBD2,TRBV14,few,TRBJ2-2,CASSQPDTSGTGELFF,TGTGCCAGCAGCCAGCCTGATACTAGCGGGACCGGGGAGCTGTTTTTT
NA,TRBV20-1,few,TRBJ2-1,CSAPREPYYNEQFF,TGCAGTGCTCCTCGGGAGCCGTATTACAATGAGCAGTTCTTC
NA,TRBV5-8,NA,TRBJ1-5,CASSLGVGESQPQHF,TGTGCCAGCAGCTTGGGGGTCGGGGAGTCTCAGCCCCAGCATTTT
TRBD2,TRBV6-5,few,TRBJ2-7,CASSYRGLAGDPEQYF,TGTGCCAGCAGTTACCGGGGTCTAGCGGGAGATCCCGAGCAGTACTTC
NA,TRBV7-3,NA,TRBJ2-6,CASSFQGSGANVLTF,TGTGCCAGCAGCTTCCAGGGCTCTGGGGCCAACGTCCTGACTTTC
TRBD2,TRBV7-9,NA,TRBJ2-1,CASSPFRREPYNEQFF,TGTGCCAGCAGCCCCTTTAGGCGGGAGCCCTACAATGAGCAGTTCTTC
NA,TRBV19,NA,TRBJ1-2,CASSMGGKPNYGYTF,TGTGCCAGTAGTATGGGGGGGAAACCTAACTATGGCTACACCTTC
NA,TRBV7-9,few,TRBJ2-7,CASSAGTLKPYEQYF,TGTGCCAGCAGCGCCGGAACCCTTAAACCCTACGAGCAGTACTTC
NA,TRBV18,NA,TRBJ1-5,CASADSTFERSNQPQHF,TGTGCCAGCGCGGACAGTACCTTTGAGAGGAGCAATCAGCCCCAGCATTTT
TRBD2,TRBV11-2,many,TRBJ2-5,CASSLRLATYQETQYF,TGTGCCAGCAGCCTTCGACTAGCTACGTACCAAGAGACCCAGTACTTC
TRBD2,TRBV19,many,TRBJ2-1,CASSIALGLAVGNEQFF,TGTGCCAGTAGTATAGCCCTGGGACTAGCGGTCGGCAATGAGCAGTTCTTC
NA,TRBV24-1,NA,TRBJ1-1,CATSDHGPNTEAFF,TGTGCCACCAGTGATCACGGACCGAACACTGAAGCTTTCTTT
TRBD2,TRBV6-1,once,TRBJ2-1,CASSELAAHNEQFF,TGTGCCAGCAGTGAACTAGCGGCCCACAATGAGCAGTTCTTC
TRBD2,TRBV28,many,TRBJ2-2,CASSFGLAGAGELFF,TGTGCCAGCAGTTTCGGACTAGCGGGAGCCGGGGAGCTGTTTTTT